A single sample is the source of the 14 T cell receptor beta chains below, sequenced in a study of cytotoxic CD8 clonotypes in ibrutinib-treated CLL. Produced via immunoSEQ multiplex PCR; TCRdb's table is partial and in-frame only. The sample yields about 200,000 clones, around 70% seen once. The source was PBMCs, collected after 12 months of ibrutinib treatment. The receptors were sampled from a human donor with chronic lymphocytic leukemia.

This clone has only a few counts. The chain is built from TRBV30 and TRBJ1-3, with 8 positions matching TRBD1. The CDR3 has 15 amino acids. CDR1 and CDR2 from the germline V gene are GTSNPN and SVGIG (reference sequence). The trim removed 5 bases at V and 3 bases at J, leaving 9 bases unmatched. The CDR3: CAWGSDRVIGNTIYF. Written as DNA, the CDR3 is TGTGCCTGGGGGTCGGACAGGGTGATTGGAAACACCATATATTTT.

A word on this clone: It is likely a read error, because the conserved phenylalanine at the end of the CDR3 is missing. The DNA is omitted, as the CDR3 cannot be located on it reliably, and the CDR3 follows TCRdb's listing. The chain joins TRBV20-1 to TRBJ1-2; TRBD1 was called by the table and not checked on the DNA. The CDR3 spans 11 amino acids, including both terminal residues. Germline CDR1 reads DFQATT; CDR2 reads SNEGSKA (reference sequence). CDR3 loop: CSVKTGALFKV.

The J gene is TRBJ1-1, the V gene TRBV29-1, with D uncertain. Deletions cut 8 bases from V and 3 bases from J, with 13 bases between. This CDR3 has 12 amino acids. Germline assignment: CDR1 SQVTM and CDR2 ANQGSEA. The CDR3 nucleotides are TGCAGCTGGTCCGAGCTACACACTGAAGCTTTCTTT. This sequence encodes CSWSELHTEAFF.

For the CDR3, the DNA is TGTGCCAGCAGTCCCGGGACAGGGACAGCCTACGAGCAGTACTTC. It translates to CASSPGTGTAYEQYF. J is TRBJ2-7 and V is TRBV28, with 9 bases fitting TRBD1. V shed 5 bases and J 2 bases; nucleotides not matched to a gene: 7. This CDR3 spans 15 amino acids. Per germline, CDR1 MDHEN and CDR2 SYDVKM.

This clone was seen only a few times. The chain is built from TRBV29-1 and TRBJ1-2; D is unresolved. V was pared by 3 bases and J by 13 bases, with 12 bases between. Germline V CDR1 and CDR2: SQVTM, ANQGSEA. The CDR3 contains 10 residues. The CDR3 DNA reads as TGCAGCGTTGATCTCCGGGCATCCACCTTC. Translating it yields CSVDLRASTF.

In this sample, this clone turned up a few times. This chain joins TRBV2 and TRBJ2-7, with a possible D match to TRBD1 (5 bases). Germline CDR1 and CDR2: SNHLY and FYNNEI. CDR3 length equals 13 residues. V lost 6 bases and J lost 3, with 12 bases in between. The CDR3 here is CASSQSTGYEQYF. The CDR3 DNA sequence: TGTGCCAGCAGCCAGTCCACAGGCTACGAGCAGTACTTC.

The chain has TRBV11-2 and TRBJ1-4; D gene unclear. The CDR3 has 16 amino acids. Germline loops: CDR1 SGHAT, CDR2 FQNNGV. V was pared by 0 bases and J by 5 bases, with 13 bases between. Here the CDR3 reads CASSLDFNRINEKLFF. Here the CDR3 DNA reads TGTGCCAGCAGCTTAGATTTTAACAGAATAAATGAAAAACTGTTTTTT.

This clone was picked up a small number of times. At one end, the junction sequence differs from germline, possibly due to a read error. V is TRBV7-7 and J is TRBJ2-7, with TRBD1 matching over 7 bases. The CDR3 is 14 amino acids. CDR1 is SSHAT and CDR2 is FNYEAQ in the germline V gene (reference sequence). In DNA, the CDR3 is TGTGCTAGCAGCCCGAGGGACAGAGGATACGAGCAGTACTTC. Protein sequence: CASSPRDRGYEQYF.

In this sample, this clone turned up once. V and J are TRBV4-1 and TRBJ2-7; 9 bases fit TRBD1. This CDR3 region has 15 residues. Germline loops: CDR1 MGHRA, CDR2 YSYEKL. The V and J ends lost 3 bases and 3 bases, in that order; junction bases with no gene match: 6. In DNA form, the CDR3 reads TGCGCCAGCAGCCAGGGACAGGGTCTGGACTACGAGCAGTACTTC. Translating gives CASSQGQGLDYEQYF.

This chain uses TRBV9 with TRBJ2-1, with 10 positions matching TRBD2. This CDR3 comprises 15 residues. V was clipped by 0 bases and J by 7 bases; unmatched bases: 4. In germline, CDR1 is SGDLS, CDR2 YYNGEE. CDR3 loop: CASSVVLAGSNEQFF. CDR3 nucleotides: TGTGCCAGCAGCGTAGTACTAGCGGGAAGTAATGAGCAGTTCTTC. Complete variable domain (other parts from reference TRBV9 and TRBJ2-1): DSGVTQTPKHLITATGQRVTLRCSPRSGDLSVYWYQQSLDQGLQFLIQYYNGEERAKGNILERFSAQQFPDLHSELNLSSLELGDSALYFCASSVVLAGSNEQFFGPGTRLTVL.

The chain joins TRBV5-6 to TRBJ1-1; D gene unclear. Trimming removed 3 bases from V and 11 bases from J, with 11 bases in between. The germline CDR1 and CDR2 sequences are SGHDT and YYEEEE. CDR3 length equals 11 residues. CDR3 coding DNA: TGTGCCAGCAGCTGGTCCCGGGAGGCTTTCTTT. Translation gives CASSWSREAFF.

This chain uses TRBV4-1 with TRBJ2-1; TRBD2 aligns across 11 bases. This CDR3 has 17 amino acids. The V gene's germline CDR1 is MGHRA and CDR2 YSYEKL. Trimming took 3 bases from V and 9 from J; bases not matched to a gene: 13. As DNA, the CDR3 is TGCGCCAGCAGCCAGTTGACTAGCGGGGCTCCAGGGACTGAGCAGTTCTTC. It encodes CASSQLTSGAPGTEQFF.

This rearrangement joins TRBV2 to TRBJ2-5; the match to TRBD1 covers 7 bases. This CDR3 comprises 15 residues. Germline CDR1 is SNHLY and CDR2 is FYNNEI. Unmatched junction bases numbered 14, after V lost 6 bases and J lost 7 bases. The CDR3 reads CASSRVGGKGVTQYF. The CDR3, as DNA: TGTGCCAGCAGCAGGGTAGGGGGCAAAGGGGTGACCCAGTACTTC.

V and J are TRBV18 and TRBJ2-7, with D maybe TRBD2 (5 bases). V was trimmed by 5 bases and J by 6 bases, leaving 11 bases between them. The CDR3 runs 12 residues. The germline gives CDR1 KGHSH, CDR2 LQKENI. The CDR3 DNA sequence: TGTGCCAGCTCAGATAGCGATCGCGAGCAGTACTTC. This translates into CASSDSDREQYF.